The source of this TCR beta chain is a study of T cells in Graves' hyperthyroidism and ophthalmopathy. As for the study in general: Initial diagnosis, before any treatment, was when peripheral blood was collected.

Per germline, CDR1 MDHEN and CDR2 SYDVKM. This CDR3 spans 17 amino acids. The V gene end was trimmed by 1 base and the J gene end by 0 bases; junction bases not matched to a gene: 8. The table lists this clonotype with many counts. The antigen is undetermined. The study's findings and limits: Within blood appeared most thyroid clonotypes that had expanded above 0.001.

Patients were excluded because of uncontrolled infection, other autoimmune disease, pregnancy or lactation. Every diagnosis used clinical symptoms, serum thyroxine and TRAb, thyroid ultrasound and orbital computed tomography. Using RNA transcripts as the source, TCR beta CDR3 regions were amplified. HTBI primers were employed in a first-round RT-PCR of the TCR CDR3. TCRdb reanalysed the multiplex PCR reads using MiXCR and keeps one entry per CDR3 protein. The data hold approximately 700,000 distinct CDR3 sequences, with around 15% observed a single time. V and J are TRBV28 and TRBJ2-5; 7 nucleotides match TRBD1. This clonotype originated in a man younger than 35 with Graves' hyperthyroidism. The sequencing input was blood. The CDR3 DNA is TGTGCCAGCAGTTTATTGCCTCTCGGGACAGACCAAGAGACCCAGTACTTC. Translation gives CASSLLPLGTDQETQYF.